This TCR beta chain comes out of a study of T cell changes during pregnancy in multiple sclerosis. This clone was recorded only once. TCRdb keeps only in-frame clones here, not all; method: immunoSEQ multiplex PCR. The table includes about 15,000 clones, around 83% detected once. Germline V gene data show CDR1 as SGHDN and CDR2 as FVKESK. The CDR3 runs to 16 residues. The V gene lost 1 base and the J gene lost 0 bases, with 12 bases spanning the gap. Sequencing was performed on CD8+ T cells from peripheral blood mononuclear cells, taken after pregnancy. This clonotype originated in a female donor in good health, enrolled as a control in a pregnancy study. This chain links TRBV14 with TRBJ1-2; D gene unclear. The CDR3 DNA follows: TGTGCCAGCAGCCAAGGAGGCGTTACCCCTAACTATGGCTACACCTTC. It specifies CASSQGGVTPNYGYTF.